This T cell receptor (beta chain) was retrieved from a study of T cell responses to AZD1222 COVID-19 vaccine. General study points: Reportedly, nearly half of unique spike TCRs recognized epitopes outside B.1.351/B.1.1.7 mutations.

The CDR3 spans 16 residues. The germline CDR1 and CDR2 sequences are MGHRA and YSYEKL. Trimming removed 0 bases from V and 1 base from J, with 13 bases in between. Remarks on this clone: Its antigen is not known.

Profiled with immunoSEQ multiplex PCR; TCRdb holds only in-frame clones, not every one. The data show about 160,000 clones, around nine tenths seen once. The sample consisted of peripheral blood, taken on day 0 of AZD1222 vaccination. V is TRBV4-1 and J is TRBJ2-7; D possibly matches TRBD1 or TRBD2 (6 bases each). This sequence originates from an adult in good health. The CDR3 bases are TGCGCCAGCAGCCAAGATCACCGGGGGCTATCCTACGAGCAGTACTTC. It codes for CASSQDHRGLSYEQYF.